This passage covers 11 T cell receptor beta chains from one sample sequenced in a study of cytomegalovirus exposure and HLA in healthy donors. The data were produced by immunoSEQ multiplex PCR, yet TCRdb's version contains in-frame clones alone and is incomplete. This repertoire shows approximately 59,000 clones, 90% to 95% found once; its top ten account for roughly 5%. The specimen was PBMCs. These TCRs come from a man between 18 and 35 years old in good health and CMV-seropositive.

The chain couples TRBV11-2 to TRBJ2-5, with a weak D call TRBD1 (6 bases). This CDR3 has 15 amino acids. V was cut by 1 base and J by 5 bases, with 14 bases left in between. Germline-derived CDR1 and CDR2 are SGHAT and FQNNGV. The CDR3 spells CASSLGLGGSETQYF. The CDR3 DNA follows: TGTGCCAGCAGCTTAGGATTAGGGGGATCGGAGACCCAGTACTTC. Based on the CDR3 plus reference TRBV11-2 and TRBJ2-5, the full variable domain is EAGVAQSPRYKIIEKRQSVAFWCNPISGHATLYWYQQILGQGPKLLIQFQNNGVVDDSQLPKDRFSAERLKGVDSTLKIQPAKLEDSAVYLCASSLGLGGSETQYFGPGTRLLVL.

Only one count was recorded for this clone. The chain employs TRBV6-5 and TRBJ1-1, with a possible D match to TRBD1 (6 bases). The V gene's germline CDR1 is MNHEY and CDR2 SVGAGI. Trimming pared 11 bases from V and 5 bases from J, leaving 18 bases between. This CDR3 comprises 13 residues. The CDR3 loop reads CAVQSLQGTEAFF. The CDR3 DNA sequence: TGTGCCGTACAGAGTCTCCAGGGGACTGAAGCTTTCTTT.

The V call is TRBV27, the J call TRBJ2-1; 9 bases are shared with TRBD2. There are 15 residues in the CDR3. Germline V lookup: CDR1 MNHEY, CDR2 SMNVEV (reference sequence). V lost 3 bases and J lost 4; bases outside the gene matches: 4. The CDR3 nucleotides read TGTGCCAGCAGTTTGACTAGCGGTTTTTACAATGAGCAGTTCTTC. Translation: CASSLTSGFYNEQFF.

This clone showed up just once. CDR3 region: CSVEYRGTGELFF. The CDR3 DNA reads as TGCAGCGTTGAATATAGGGGGACCGGGGAGCTGTTTTTT. This rearrangement joins TRBV29-1 to TRBJ2-2; perhaps TRBD1 as D (6 bases). V was pared by 2 bases and J by 5 bases, with 9 bases between. The V gene's germline CDR1 is SQVTM and CDR2 ANQGSEA. There are 13 residues in the CDR3.

The chain links TRBV9 to TRBJ2-7; D possibly corresponds to TRBD1 (6 bases). V lost 7 bases, J lost 6 bases, and 17 bases lay in between. CDR3 length: 13 amino acids. The germline V gene has CDR1 SGDLS and CDR2 YYNGEE. Here the CDR3 reads CASHPGEGGEQYF. The CDR3, as DNA: TGTGCCAGCCACCCAGGGGAAGGGGGCGAGCAGTACTTC.

The V and J genes are TRBV7-2 and TRBJ2-1, with 9 bases fitting TRBD1. Germline V gene lookup returns CDR1 SGHTA and CDR2 FQGNSA. The CDR3 length is 18 residues. The ends lost 1 base at V and 1 base at J; junction bases unmatched: 8. The DNA for the CDR3 is TGTGCCAGCAGCTTAGTCCGGGACAGGGCAGGTTCCTACAATGAGCAGTTCTTC. It codes for CASSLVRDRAGSYNEQFF.

The chain uses TRBV6-5 and TRBJ2-5; D call uncertain. Per the germline V gene, CDR1 is MNHEY and CDR2 is SVGAGI. V was clipped by 2 bases and J by 6 bases, with 13 bases between them. The CDR3 loop spans 14 amino acids. DNA of the CDR3: TGTGCCAGCAGTTACGCTGAGACAATGCAGACCCAGTACTTC. As protein: CASSYAETMQTQYF.

This chain links TRBV7-9 with TRBJ2-7; 9 bases agree with TRBD1. The length of the CDR3 is 16 residues. J gave up 9 bases and V 5 bases, and 17 bases lay outside the gene matches. CDR1 is SEHNR and CDR2 is FQNEAQ in the germline V gene (reference sequence). The DNA of the CDR3 is TGTGCCAGCAGCCTATTTCAGGACAGGGGTATTTTGTGGCAGTACTTC. Its translation is CASSLFQDRGILWQYF.

This clone was seen once. The chain uses TRBV2 and TRBJ2-1, with TRBD2 matching over 14 bases. CDR3 length: 15 amino acids. Germline trimming cut 6 bases from V and 3 bases from J; bases unmatched to any gene: 1. Germline lookup yields CDR1 SNHLY and CDR2 FYNNEI. CDR3 nucleotide sequence: TGTGCCAGCAGGGGACTAGCGGGAGTCTACAATGAGCAGTTCTTC. It yields the protein CASRGLAGVYNEQFF.

V usage is TRBV28 and J usage is TRBJ1-1; no clear D. V was trimmed by 4 bases and J by 1 base, leaving 4 bases between them. In germline, CDR1 is MDHEN, CDR2 SYDVKM. The CDR3 runs to 12 residues. CDR3 amino acids: CASSSTNTEAFF. CDR3 nucleotide sequence: TGTGCCAGCAGTTCTACGAACACTGAAGCTTTCTTT. Drawing the rest from reference TRBV28 and TRBJ1-1, the complete variable domain is DVKVTQSSRYLVKRTGEKVFLECVQDMDHENMFWYRQDPGLGLRLIYFSYDVKMKEKGDIPEGYSVSREKKERFSLILESASTNQTSMYLCASSSTNTEAFFGQGTRLTVV.

V is TRBV9 and J is TRBJ1-5, with 9 bases aligning to TRBD1. The CDR3 runs 15 residues. Germline V gives CDR1 SGDLS, CDR2 YYNGEE. V trimming: 3 bases; J trimming: 10 bases; junction bases outside the gene matches: 11. The CDR3 loop reads CASSGGRDRVQPQHF. CDR3 DNA: TGTGCCAGCAGCGGGGGGCGGGACAGGGTCCAACCCCAGCATTTT.